Included here is one T cell receptor (beta chain) sequence, with context. Its target is not known. This specimen comes from a study of CD8 T cells in ankylosing spondylitis. General study points: Disease-associated clones were CD8+ and fairly uncommon in peripheral blood. A motif in TCR beta, a set of under ten highly homologous variants, appeared characteristic of ankylosing spondylitis blood. Clones linked to disease were reported to show significant enrichment in matched ankylosing spondylitis synovial fluid.

In making TCR beta libraries, quantitative 5'-RACE with molecular barcodes was used. TCRdb processed the 5' RACE reads anew with MiXCR; each CDR3 protein has one entry. The sample contains about 340,000 distinct CDR3 sequences, under 15% of which appear only once. This CDR3 contains 14 residues. Losses at the gene ends were 6 bases for V and 2 bases for J; bases not matched to a gene: 5. The sequenced sample was blood, either unsorted or a sorted T cell fraction (not recorded which). V usage is TRBV12-3 or TRBV12-4 and J usage is TRBJ2-7; 9 nucleotides match TRBD1. This receptor was obtained from a male donor with ankylosing spondylitis or in good health (not recorded which). Written as DNA, the CDR3 is TGTGCCAGCAGCAAGGGACAGGGAACCTACGAGCAGTACTTC. Amino acids: CASSKGQGTYEQYF.